This T cell receptor (beta chain) was retrieved from a study of T cell repertoires in cytomegalovirus infection. Study context: Both recently identified HLA-C-restricted and well-studied HLA-B-restricted CMV epitopes were used in the study. Public TCR beta signature analysis indicated the presence of both CMV infection and matching HLA type.

Regarding the study as a whole: Totalled public TCR beta family frequency picked out people who carried CMV plus the relevant HLA. The ex vivo response was dominated by HLA-C-restricted CMV-specific TCR beta clonotypes.

Via MiXCR, TCRdb re-called the reads, giving one row per CDR3 protein. Of around 70,000 distinct CDR3 sequences listed, approximately 30% are singletons. As for this clonotype: Its cognate antigen is unknown.

The source material was CD8+ T cells from cultured PBMCs, sampled from culture after CMV antigen stimulation. The sequence was collected from a human donor in good health (CMV status not recorded). Some clones in this sample may be carry-over from other donors' samples.

The CDR3 region is CASSYSEGQDEQYF. In nucleotides, the CDR3 is TGTGCCAGCAGTTACTCGGAGGGGCAAGACGAGCAGTACTTC. The chain uses TRBV6-5 and TRBJ2-7; perhaps TRBD2 as D (6 bases). Germline CDR1 MNHEY, CDR2 SVGAGI. The CDR3 covers 14 residues. Trimming took 0 bases from V and 5 from J, leaving 11 bases between them.